Included here is one T cell receptor beta chain sequence, with context. What it binds is not known. The CDR3 runs 14 residues. With 1 base removed from V and 0 bases from J, the gap between germline ends came to 4 bases. CDR1 SGHAT and CDR2 FQNNGV come from the germline V gene. The assay was immunoSEQ multiplex PCR, and TCRdb's table has in-frame clones only and misses some. The table includes roughly 46,000 clones, 84% detected once. These data originate in a study of OX40 agonist ivuxolimab in advanced cancers. At the level of the study: Clinicians treated patients with ivuxolimab, an agonistic anti-OX40 (CD134) antibody. Mean age roughly 65 years, range roughly 20 to 85; 82.7% male.

General study points: CD8+ T cells were the subset that, on average, had more expanded clones than CD4+. The authors did not determine the antigen specificity of the expanded peripheral T cells.

The chain uses TRBV11-2 and TRBJ1-3; no firm D call. This sample comprised CD4+ or CD8+ T cells sorted from blood, obtained in a trial of the OX40 agonist ivuxolimab. The sequence derives from an adult with an advanced solid tumor such as melanoma, head and neck, liver or kidney cancer. CDR3 sequence reads: CASSLGASGNTIYF. The CDR3 DNA reads TGTGCCAGCAGCTTAGGGGCCTCTGGAAACACCATATATTTT.